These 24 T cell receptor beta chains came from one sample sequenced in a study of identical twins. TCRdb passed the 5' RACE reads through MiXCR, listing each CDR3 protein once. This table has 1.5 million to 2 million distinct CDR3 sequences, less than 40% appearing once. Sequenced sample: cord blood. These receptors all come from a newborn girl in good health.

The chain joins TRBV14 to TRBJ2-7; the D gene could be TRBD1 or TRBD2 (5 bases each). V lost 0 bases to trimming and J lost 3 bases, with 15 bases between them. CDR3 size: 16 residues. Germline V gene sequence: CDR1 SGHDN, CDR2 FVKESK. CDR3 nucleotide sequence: TGTGCCAGCAGCCAAGATAGGGGAGTATTGGGCTACGAGCAGTACTTC. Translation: CASSQDRGVLGYEQYF.

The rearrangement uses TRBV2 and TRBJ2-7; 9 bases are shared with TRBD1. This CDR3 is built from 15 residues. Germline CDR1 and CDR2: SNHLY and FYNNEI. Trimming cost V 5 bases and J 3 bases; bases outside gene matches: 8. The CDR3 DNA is TGTGCCAGCAGTTCGAGGGACAGGGCAGTCTACGAGCAGTACTTC. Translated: CASSSRDRAVYEQYF. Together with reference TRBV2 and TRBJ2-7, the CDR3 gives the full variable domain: EPEVTQTPSHQVTQMGQEVILRCVPISNHLYFYWYRQILGQKVEFLVSFYNNEISEKSEIFDDQFSVERPDGSNFTLKIRSTKLEDSAMYFCASSSRDRAVYEQYFGPGTRLTVT.

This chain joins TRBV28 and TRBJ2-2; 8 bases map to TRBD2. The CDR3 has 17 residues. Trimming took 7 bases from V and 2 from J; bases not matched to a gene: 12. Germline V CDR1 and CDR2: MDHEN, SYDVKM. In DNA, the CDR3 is TGTGCCAGCAAGAGCCCCCCGGGAGGGTTCAACACCGGGGAGCTGTTTTTT. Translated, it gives CASKSPPGGFNTGELFF.

This CDR3 reads CATTSGRRETQYF. CDR3 nucleotide sequence: TGTGCCACCACTAGCGGGAGGAGGGAGACCCAGTACTTC. The chain uses TRBV28 and TRBJ2-5; TRBD2 aligns across 12 bases. The CDR3 sequence is 13 residues long. J gave up 5 bases and V 10 bases, and 5 bases lay outside the gene matches. From germline, CDR1 is MDHEN and CDR2 SYDVKM.

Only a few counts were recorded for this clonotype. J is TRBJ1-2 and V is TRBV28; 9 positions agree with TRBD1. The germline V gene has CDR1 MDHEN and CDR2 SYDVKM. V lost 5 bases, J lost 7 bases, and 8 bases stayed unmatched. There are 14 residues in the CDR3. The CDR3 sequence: CASSPPTGGGGYTF. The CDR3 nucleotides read TGTGCCAGCAGTCCCCCGACAGGGGGAGGTGGCTACACCTTC.

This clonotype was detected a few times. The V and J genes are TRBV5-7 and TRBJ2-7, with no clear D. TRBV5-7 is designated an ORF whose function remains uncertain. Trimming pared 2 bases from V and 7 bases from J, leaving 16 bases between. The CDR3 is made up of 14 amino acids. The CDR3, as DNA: TGTGCCAGCAGCTTTGTGCTACGGGCTCGGGAGCAGTACTTC. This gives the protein CASSFVLRAREQYF.

The CDR3 loop reads CASRGVGNIQYF. DNA of the CDR3: TGTGCCAGTAGAGGAGTCGGAAACATTCAGTACTTC. This sequence joins TRBV12-3 or TRBV12-4 and TRBJ2-4; D unclear. The CDR3 runs to 12 residues. V was trimmed by 9 bases and J by 6 bases, leaving 12 bases between them.

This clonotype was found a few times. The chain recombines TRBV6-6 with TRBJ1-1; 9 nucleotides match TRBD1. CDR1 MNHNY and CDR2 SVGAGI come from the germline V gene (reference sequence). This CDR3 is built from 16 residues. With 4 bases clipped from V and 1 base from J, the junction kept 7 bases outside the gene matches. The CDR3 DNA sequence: TGTGCCAGCAGTTTCCGGACAGGGGTAGGGAACACTGAAGCTTTCTTT. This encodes CASSFRTGVGNTEAFF.

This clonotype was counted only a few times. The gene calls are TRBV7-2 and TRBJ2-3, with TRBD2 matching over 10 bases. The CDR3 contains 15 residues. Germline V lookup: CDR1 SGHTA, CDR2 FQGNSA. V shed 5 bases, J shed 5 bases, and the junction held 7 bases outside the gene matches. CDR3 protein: CASSARLAGIDTQYF. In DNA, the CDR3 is TGTGCCAGCAGCGCAAGACTAGCGGGCATAGATACGCAGTATTTT.

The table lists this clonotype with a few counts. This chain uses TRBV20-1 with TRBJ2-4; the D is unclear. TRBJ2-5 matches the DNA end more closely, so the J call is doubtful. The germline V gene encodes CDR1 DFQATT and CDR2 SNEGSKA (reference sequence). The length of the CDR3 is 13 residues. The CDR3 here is CSASILREETQYF. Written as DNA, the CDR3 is TGCAGTGCTAGTATCCTTAGGGAAGAGACCCAGTACTTC.

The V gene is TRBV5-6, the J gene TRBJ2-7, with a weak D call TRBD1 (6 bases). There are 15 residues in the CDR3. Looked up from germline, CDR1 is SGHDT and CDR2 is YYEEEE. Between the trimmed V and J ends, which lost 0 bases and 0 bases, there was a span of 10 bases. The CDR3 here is CASSLVDSSSYEQYF. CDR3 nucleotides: TGTGCCAGCAGCTTGGTGGACAGCAGCTCCTACGAGCAGTACTTC.

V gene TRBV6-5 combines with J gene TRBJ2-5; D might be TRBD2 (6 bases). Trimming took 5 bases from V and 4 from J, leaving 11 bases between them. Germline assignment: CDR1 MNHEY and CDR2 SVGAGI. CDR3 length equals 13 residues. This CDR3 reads CASSRRESETQYF. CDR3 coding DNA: TGTGCCAGCAGTAGACGGGAGTCAGAGACCCAGTACTTC.

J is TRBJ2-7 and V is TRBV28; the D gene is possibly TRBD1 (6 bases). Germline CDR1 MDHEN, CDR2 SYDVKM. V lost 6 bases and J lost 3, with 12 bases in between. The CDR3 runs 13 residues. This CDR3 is CASRRGSGYEQYF. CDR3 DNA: TGTGCCAGCAGAAGGGGGAGCGGCTACGAGCAGTACTTC.

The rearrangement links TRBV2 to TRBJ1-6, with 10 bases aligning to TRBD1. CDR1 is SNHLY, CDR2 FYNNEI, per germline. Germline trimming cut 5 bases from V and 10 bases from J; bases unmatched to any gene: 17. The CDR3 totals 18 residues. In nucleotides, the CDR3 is TGTGCCAGCAGTCCATTTGGACGGGGACAGGGGAAAAGATCACCCCTCCACTTT. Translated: CASSPFGRGQGKRSPLHF. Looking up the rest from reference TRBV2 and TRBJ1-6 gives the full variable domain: EPEVTQTPSHQVTQMGQEVILRCVPISNHLYFYWYRQILGQKVEFLVSFYNNEISEKSEIFDDQFSVERPDGSNFTLKIRSTKLEDSAMYFCASSPFGRGQGKRSPLHFGNGTRLTVT.

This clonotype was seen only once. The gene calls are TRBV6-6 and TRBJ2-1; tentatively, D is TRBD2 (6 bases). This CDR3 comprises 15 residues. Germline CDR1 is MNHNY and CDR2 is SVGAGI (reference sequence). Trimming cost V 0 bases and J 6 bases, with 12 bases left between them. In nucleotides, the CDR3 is TGTGCCAGCAGTTACTCGCGACTAGGGGTCAATGAGCAGTTCTTC. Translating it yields CASSYSRLGVNEQFF.

The CDR3 sequence is CSARDWVVAGGQDTQYF. The DNA for the CDR3 is TGCAGTGCTAGAGATTGGGTAGTCGCGGGGGGGCAAGATACGCAGTATTTT. V and J are TRBV20-1 and TRBJ2-3, with TRBD2 matching 9 bases. With 0 bases clipped from V and 5 bases from J, the junction kept 12 bases outside the gene matches. Germline values: CDR1 DFQATT, CDR2 SNEGSKA (reference sequence). The CDR3 sequence is 17 residues long.

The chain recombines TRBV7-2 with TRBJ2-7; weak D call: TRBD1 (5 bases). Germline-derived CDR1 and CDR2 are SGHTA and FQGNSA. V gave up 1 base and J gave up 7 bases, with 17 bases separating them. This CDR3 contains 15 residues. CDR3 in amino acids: CASSLESAGMNEQYF. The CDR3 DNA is TGTGCCAGCAGCTTAGAGTCGGCAGGGATGAATGAGCAGTACTTC. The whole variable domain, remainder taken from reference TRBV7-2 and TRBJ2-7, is GAGVSQSPSNKVTEKGKDVELRCDPISGHTALYWYRQSLGQGLEFLIYFQGNSAPDKSGLPSDRFSAERTGGSVSTLTIQRTQQEDSAVYLCASSLESAGMNEQYFGPGTRLTVT.

The CDR3 region has the DNA TGTGCCAGCAGGGGGGGACTAGCGGGAGTAACCTACGAGCAGTACTTC. It specifies CASRGGLAGVTYEQYF. The chain recombines TRBV6-2 or TRBV6-3 with TRBJ2-7; 14 bases are shared with TRBD2. The junction had 6 bases not matched to a gene; V was cut back by 6 bases and J by 2 bases. Germline CDR1 MNHEY, CDR2 SVGEGT. This CDR3 contains 16 residues.

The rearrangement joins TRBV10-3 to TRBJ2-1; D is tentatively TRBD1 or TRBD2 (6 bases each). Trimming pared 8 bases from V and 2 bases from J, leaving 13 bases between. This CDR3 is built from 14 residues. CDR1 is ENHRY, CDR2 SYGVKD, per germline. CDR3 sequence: CAIGAGGPYNEQFF. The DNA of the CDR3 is TGTGCCATCGGGGCCGGGGGCCCCTACAATGAGCAGTTCTTC.

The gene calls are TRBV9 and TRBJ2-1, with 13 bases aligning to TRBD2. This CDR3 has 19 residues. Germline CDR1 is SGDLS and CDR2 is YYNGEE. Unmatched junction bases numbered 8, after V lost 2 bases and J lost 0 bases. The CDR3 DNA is TGTGCCAGCAGCGTCGGACTAGCGGGAGCTTCCCCCTCCTACAATGAGCAGTTCTTC. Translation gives CASSVGLAGASPSYNEQFF.

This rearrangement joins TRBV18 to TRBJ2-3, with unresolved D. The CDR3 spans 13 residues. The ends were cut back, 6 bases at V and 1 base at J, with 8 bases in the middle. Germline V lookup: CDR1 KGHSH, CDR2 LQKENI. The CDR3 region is CASSDAGTDTQYF. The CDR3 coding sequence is TGTGCCAGCTCGGACGCGGGCACAGATACGCAGTATTTT. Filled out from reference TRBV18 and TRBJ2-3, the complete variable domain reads NAGVMQNPRHLVRRRGQEARLRCSPMKGHSHVYWYRQLPEEGLKFMVYLQKENIIDESGMPKERFSAEFPKEGPSILRIQQVVRGDSAAYFCASSDAGTDTQYFGPGTRLTVL.

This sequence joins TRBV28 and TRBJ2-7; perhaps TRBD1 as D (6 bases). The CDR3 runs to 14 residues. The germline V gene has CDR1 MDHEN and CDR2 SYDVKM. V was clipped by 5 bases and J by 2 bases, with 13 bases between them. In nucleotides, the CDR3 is TGTGCCAGCAGTCCCCAGGGGTATACCTACGAGCAGTACTTC. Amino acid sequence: CASSPQGYTYEQYF.

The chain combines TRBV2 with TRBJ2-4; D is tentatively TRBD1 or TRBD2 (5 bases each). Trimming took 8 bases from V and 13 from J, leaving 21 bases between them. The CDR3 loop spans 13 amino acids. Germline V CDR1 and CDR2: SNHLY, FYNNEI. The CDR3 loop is CASPGRLMVGQYF. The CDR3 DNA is TGTGCCAGCCCGGGACGGTTAATGGTGGGGCAGTACTTC.

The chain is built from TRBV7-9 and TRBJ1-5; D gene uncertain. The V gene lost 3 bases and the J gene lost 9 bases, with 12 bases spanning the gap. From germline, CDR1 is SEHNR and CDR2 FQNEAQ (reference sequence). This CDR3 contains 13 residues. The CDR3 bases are TGTGCCAGCAGCTTTGAGGGCCTGGGGCCCCAGCATTTT. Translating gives CASSFEGLGPQHF.